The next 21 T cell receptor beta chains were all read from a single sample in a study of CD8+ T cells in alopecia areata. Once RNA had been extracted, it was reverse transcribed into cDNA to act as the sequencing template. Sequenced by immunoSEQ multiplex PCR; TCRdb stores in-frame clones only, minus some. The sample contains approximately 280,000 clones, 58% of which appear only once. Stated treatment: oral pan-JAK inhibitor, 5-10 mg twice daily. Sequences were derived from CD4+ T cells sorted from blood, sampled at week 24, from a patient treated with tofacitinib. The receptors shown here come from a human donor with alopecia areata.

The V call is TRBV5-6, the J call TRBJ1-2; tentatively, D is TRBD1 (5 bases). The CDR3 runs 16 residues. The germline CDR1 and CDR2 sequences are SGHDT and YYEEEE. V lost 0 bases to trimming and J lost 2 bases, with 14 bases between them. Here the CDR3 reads CASSLVEGRKNYGYTF. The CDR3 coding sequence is TGTGCCAGCAGCTTGGTGGAGGGACGCAAGAACTATGGCTACACCTTC.

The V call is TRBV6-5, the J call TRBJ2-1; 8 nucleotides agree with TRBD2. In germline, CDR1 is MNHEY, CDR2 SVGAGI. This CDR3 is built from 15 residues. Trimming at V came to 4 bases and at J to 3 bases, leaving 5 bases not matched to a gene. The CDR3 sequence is CASSLRGAIYNEQFF. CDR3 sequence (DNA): TGTGCCAGCAGTTTGCGGGGGGCGATCTACAATGAGCAGTTCTTC.

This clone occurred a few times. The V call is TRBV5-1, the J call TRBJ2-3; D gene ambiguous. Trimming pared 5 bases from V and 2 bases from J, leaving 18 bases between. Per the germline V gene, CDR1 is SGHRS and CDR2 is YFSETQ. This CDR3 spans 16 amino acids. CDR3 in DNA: TGCGCCAGCAGTCGGACCTCCATGGGCCCCACAGATACGCAGTATTTT. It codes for CASSRTSMGPTDTQYF.

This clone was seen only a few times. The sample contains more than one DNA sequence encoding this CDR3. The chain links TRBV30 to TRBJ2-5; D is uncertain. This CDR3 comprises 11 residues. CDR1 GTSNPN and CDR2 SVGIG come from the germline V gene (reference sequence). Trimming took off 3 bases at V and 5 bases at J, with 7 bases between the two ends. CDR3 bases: TGTGCCTGGAGCCCACGGGAGACCCAGTACTTC. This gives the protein CAWSPRETQYF.

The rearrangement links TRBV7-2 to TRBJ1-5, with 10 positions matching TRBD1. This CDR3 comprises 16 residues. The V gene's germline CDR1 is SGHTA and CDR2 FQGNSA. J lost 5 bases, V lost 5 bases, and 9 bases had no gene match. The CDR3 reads CASSPKDRGFHQPQHF. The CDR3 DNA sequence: TGTGCCAGCAGCCCTAAGGACAGGGGGTTCCATCAGCCCCAGCATTTT. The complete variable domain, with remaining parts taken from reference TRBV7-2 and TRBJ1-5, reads GAGVSQSPSNKVTEKGKDVELRCDPISGHTALYWYRQSLGQGLEFLIYFQGNSAPDKSGLPSDRFSAERTGGSVSTLTIQRTQQEDSAVYLCASSPKDRGFHQPQHFGDGTRLSIL.

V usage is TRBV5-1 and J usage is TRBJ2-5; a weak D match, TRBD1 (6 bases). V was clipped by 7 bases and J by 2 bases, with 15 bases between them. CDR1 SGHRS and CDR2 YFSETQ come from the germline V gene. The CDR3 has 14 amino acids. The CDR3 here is CASALWDIQETQYF. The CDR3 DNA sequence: TGCGCCAGCGCGCTTTGGGACATTCAAGAGACCCAGTACTTC.

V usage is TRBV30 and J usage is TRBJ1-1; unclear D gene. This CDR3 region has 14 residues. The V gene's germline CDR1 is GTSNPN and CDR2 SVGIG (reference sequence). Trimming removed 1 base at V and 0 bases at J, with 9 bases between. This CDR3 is CAWSAAYMNTEAFF. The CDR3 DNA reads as TGTGCCTGGAGTGCGGCCTACATGAACACTGAAGCTTTCTTT.

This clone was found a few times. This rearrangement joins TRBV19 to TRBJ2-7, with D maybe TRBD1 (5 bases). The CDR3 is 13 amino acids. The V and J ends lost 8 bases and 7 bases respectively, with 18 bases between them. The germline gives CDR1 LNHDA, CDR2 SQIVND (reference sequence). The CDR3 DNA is TGTGCCAGTGCCGAGCAGGGTTTGGGGGAGCAGTACTTC. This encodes CASAEQGLGEQYF.

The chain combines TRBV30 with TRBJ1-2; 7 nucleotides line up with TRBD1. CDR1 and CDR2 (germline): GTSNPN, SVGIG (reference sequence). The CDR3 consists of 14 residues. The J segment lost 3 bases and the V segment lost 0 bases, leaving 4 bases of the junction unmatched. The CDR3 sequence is CAWSVIGGDYGYTF. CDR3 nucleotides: TGTGCCTGGAGTGTAATAGGGGGCGACTATGGCTACACCTTC.

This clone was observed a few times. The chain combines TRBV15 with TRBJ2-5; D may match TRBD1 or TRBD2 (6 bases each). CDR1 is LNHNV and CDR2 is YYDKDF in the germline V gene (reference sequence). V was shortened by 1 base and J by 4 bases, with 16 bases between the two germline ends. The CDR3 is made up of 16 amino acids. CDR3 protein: CATSRAGAGTPETQYF. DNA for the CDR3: TGTGCCACCAGCAGAGCGGGGGCGGGGACCCCAGAGACCCAGTACTTC.

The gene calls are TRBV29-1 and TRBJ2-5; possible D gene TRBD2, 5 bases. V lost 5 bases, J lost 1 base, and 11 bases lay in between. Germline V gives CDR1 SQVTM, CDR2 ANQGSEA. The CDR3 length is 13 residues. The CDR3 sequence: CSVPRTGQETQYF. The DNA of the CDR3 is TGCAGCGTTCCCCGGACTGGCCAAGAGACCCAGTACTTC.

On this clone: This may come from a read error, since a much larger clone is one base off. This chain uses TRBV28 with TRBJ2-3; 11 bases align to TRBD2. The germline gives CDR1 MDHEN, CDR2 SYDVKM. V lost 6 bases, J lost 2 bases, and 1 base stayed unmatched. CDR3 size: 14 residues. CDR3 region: CASRLAGATDTQYF. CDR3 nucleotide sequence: TGTGCCAGCAGACTAGCGGGGGCCACAGATACGCAGTATTTT.

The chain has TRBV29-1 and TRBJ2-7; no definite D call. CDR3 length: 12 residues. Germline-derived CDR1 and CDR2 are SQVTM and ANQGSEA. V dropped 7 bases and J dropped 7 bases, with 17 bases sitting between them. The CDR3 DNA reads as TGCAGCGGCCTAAAAAGACTCGGTGAGCAGTACTTC. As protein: CSGLKRLGEQYF.

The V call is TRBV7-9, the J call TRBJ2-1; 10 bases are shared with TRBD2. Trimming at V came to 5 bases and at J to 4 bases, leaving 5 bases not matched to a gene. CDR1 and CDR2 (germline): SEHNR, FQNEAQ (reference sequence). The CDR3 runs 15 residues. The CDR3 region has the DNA TGTGCCAGCAGCCCTCTAGCGGGGGAGTACAATGAGCAGTTCTTC. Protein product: CASSPLAGEYNEQFF. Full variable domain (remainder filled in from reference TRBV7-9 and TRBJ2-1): DTGVSQNPRHKITKRGQNVTFRCDPISEHNRLYWYRQTLGQGPEFLTYFQNEAQLEKSRLLSDRFSAERPKGSFSTLEIQRTEQGDSAMYLCASSPLAGEYNEQFFGPGTRLTVL.

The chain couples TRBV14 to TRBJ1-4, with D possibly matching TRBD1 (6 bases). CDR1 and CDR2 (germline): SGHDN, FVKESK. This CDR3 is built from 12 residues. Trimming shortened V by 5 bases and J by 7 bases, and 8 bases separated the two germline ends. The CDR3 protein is CASSWGAEKLFF. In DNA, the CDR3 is TGTGCCAGCAGCTGGGGGGCTGAAAAACTGTTTTTT.

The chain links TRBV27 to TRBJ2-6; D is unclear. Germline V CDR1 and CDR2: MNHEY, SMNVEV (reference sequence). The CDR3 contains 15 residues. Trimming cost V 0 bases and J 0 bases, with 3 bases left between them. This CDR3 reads CASSLSHSGANVLTF. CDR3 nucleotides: TGTGCCAGCAGTTTATCCCACTCTGGGGCCAACGTCCTGACTTTC. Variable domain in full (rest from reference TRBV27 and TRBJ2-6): EAQVTQNPRYLITVTGKKLTVTCSQNMNHEYMSWYRQDPGLGLRQIYYSMNVEVTDKGDVPEGYKVSRKEKRNFPLILESPSPNQTSLYFCASSLSHSGANVLTFGAGSRLTVL.

CDR3 nucleotide sequence: TGTGCCTGGAGTTCCCGAGGACTAGCTGGGGGTTACAATGAGCAGTTCTTC. Encoded protein: CAWSSRGLAGGYNEQFF. V usage is TRBV30 and J usage is TRBJ2-1; 8 bases match TRBD2. The CDR3 is 17 residues long. Per germline, CDR1 GTSNPN and CDR2 SVGIG (reference sequence). V lost 2 bases, J lost 4 bases, and 13 bases stayed unmatched.

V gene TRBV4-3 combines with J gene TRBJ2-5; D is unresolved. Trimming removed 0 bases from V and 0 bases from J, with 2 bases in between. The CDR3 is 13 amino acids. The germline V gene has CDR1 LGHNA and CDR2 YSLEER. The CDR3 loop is CASSQEYQETQYF. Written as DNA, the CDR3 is TGCGCCAGCAGCCAAGAGTACCAAGAGACCCAGTACTTC.

The CDR3 nucleotides are TGCAGCGTTGGGGTAGTGGGGGGGATGAAGACCCAGTACTTC. Its translation is CSVGVVGGMKTQYF. The genes are TRBV29-1 and TRBJ2-5; TRBD2 matches 7 bases. Germline-derived CDR1 and CDR2 are SQVTM and ANQGSEA. This CDR3 has 14 amino acids. V lost 4 bases and J lost 6; bases outside the gene matches: 11. The full variable domain, its missing parts supplied by reference TRBV29-1 and TRBJ2-5, is SAVISQKPSRDICQRGTSLTIQCQVDSQVTMMFWYRQQPGQSLTLIATANQGSEATYESGFVIDKFPISRPNLTFSTLTVSNMSPEDSSIYLCSVGVVGGMKTQYFGPGTRLLVL.

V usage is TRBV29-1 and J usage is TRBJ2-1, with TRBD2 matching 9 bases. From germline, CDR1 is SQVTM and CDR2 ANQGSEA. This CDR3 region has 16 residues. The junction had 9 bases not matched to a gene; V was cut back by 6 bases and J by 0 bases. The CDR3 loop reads CSVRTASGNSYNEQFF. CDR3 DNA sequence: TGCAGCGTCCGTACGGCTAGCGGGAACTCCTACAATGAGCAGTTCTTC.

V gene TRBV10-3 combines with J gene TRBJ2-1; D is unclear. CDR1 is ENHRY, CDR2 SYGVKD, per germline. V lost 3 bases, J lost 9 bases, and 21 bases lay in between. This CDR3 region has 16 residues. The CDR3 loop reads CAISDALAAQQFEQFF. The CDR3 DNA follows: TGTGCCATCAGTGATGCCCTGGCGGCGCAGCAATTTGAGCAGTTCTTC.